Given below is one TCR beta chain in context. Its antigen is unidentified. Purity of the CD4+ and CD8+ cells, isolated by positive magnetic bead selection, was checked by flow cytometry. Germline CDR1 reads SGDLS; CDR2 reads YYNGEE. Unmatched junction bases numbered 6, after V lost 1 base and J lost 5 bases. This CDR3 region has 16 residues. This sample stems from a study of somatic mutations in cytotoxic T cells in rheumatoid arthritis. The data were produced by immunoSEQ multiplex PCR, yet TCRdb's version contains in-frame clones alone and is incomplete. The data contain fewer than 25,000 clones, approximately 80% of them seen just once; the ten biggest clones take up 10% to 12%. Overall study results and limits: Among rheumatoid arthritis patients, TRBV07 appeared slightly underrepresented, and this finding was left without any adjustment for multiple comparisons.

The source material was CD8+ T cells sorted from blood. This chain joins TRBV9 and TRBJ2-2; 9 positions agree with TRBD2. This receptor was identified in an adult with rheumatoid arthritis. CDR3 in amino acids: CASSVIGLAGTGELFF. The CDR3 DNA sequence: TGTGCCAGCAGCGTAATAGGGCTAGCGGGGACCGGGGAGCTGTTTTTT.